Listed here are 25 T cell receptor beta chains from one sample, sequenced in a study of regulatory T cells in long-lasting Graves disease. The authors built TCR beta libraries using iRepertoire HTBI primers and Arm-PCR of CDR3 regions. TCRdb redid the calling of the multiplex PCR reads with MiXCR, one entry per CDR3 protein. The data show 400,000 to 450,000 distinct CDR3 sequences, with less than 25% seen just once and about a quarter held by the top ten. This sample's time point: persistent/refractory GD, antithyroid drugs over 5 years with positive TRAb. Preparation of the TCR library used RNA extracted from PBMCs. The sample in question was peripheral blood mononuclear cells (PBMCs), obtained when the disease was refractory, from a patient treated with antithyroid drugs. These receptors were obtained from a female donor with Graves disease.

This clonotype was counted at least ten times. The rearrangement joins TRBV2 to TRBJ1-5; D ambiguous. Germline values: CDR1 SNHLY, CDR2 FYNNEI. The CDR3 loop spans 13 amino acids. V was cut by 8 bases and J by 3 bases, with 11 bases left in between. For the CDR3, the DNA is TGTGCCAGCCAACCCGACACCAATCAGCCCCAGCATTTT. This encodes CASQPDTNQPQHF.

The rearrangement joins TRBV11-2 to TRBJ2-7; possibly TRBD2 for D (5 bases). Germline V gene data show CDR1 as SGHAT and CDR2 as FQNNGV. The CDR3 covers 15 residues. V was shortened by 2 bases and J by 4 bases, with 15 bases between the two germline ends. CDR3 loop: CASSLPRVGLYEQYF. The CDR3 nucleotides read TGTGCCAGCAGCTTACCTAGGGTCGGACTGTACGAGCAGTACTTC.

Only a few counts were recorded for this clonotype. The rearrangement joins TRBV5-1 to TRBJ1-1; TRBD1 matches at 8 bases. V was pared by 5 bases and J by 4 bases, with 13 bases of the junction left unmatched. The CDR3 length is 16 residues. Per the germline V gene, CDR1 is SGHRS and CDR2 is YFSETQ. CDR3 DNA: TGCGCCAGCAGTTTAAACCGGGACAGGTTCTCCACTGAAGCTTTCTTT. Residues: CASSLNRDRFSTEAFF.

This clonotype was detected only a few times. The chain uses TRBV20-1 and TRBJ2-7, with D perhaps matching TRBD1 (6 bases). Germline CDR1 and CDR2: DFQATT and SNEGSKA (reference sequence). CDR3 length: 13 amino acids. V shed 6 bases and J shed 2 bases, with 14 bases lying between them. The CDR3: CSALGAATYEQYF. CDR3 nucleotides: TGCAGTGCCCTGGGGGCGGCGACCTACGAGCAGTACTTC.

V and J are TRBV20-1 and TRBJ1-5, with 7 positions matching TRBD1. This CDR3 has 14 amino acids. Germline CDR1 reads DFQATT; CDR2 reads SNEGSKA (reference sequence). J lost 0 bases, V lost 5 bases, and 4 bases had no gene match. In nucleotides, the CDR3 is TGCAGTGCTTGGACAGGACTTAGCAATCAGCCCCAGCATTTT. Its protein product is CSAWTGLSNQPQHF.

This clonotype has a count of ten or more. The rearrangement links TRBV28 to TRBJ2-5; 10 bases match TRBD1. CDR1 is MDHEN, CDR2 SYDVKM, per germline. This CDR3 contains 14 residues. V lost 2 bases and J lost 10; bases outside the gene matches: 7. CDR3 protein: CASSLQGDRGIQYF. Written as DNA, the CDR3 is TGTGCCAGCAGTTTACAGGGGGACAGGGGTATCCAGTACTTC. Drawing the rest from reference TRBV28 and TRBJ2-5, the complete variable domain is DVKVTQSSRYLVKRTGEKVFLECVQDMDHENMFWYRQDPGLGLRLIYFSYDVKMKEKGDIPEGYSVSREKKERFSLILESASTNQTSMYLCASSLQGDRGIQYFGPGTRLLVL.

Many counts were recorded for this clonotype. The CDR3 DNA reads TGTGCCAGCAGTGAAGCCCTAACTACAGCCAACTATGGCTACACCTTC. Amino acids: CASSEALTTANYGYTF. V gene TRBV6-1 combines with J gene TRBJ1-2; no definite D call. The CDR3 totals 16 residues. From germline, CDR1 is MNHNS and CDR2 SASEGT. The germline V and J ends were trimmed by 0 bases and 2 bases, with 13 bases remaining between them.

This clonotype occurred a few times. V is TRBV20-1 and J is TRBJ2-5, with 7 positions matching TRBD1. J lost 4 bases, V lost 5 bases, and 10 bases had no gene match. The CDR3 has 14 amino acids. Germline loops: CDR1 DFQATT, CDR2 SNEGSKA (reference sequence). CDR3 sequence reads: CSADPPDRAETQYF. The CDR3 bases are TGCAGTGCTGACCCACCTGACAGGGCAGAGACCCAGTACTTC.

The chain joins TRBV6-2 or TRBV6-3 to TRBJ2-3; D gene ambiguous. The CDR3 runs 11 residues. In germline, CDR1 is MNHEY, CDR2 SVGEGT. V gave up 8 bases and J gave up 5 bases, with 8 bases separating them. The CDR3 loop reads CASAFGDTQYF. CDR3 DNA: TGTGCCAGCGCGTTTGGAGATACGCAGTATTTT.

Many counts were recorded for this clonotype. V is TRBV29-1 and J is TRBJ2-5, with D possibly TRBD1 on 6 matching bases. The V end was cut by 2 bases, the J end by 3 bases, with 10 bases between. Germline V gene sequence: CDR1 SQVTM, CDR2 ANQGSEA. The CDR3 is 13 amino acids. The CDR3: CSVEKAGEETQYF. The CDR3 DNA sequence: TGCAGCGTTGAAAAGGCAGGGGAAGAGACCCAGTACTTC.

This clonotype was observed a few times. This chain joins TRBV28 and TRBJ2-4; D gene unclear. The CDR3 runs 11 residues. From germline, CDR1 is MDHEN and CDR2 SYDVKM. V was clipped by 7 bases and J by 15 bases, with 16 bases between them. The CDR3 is CASNLGRAWYF. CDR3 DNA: TGTGCCAGCAATCTTGGGCGCGCTTGGTACTTC.

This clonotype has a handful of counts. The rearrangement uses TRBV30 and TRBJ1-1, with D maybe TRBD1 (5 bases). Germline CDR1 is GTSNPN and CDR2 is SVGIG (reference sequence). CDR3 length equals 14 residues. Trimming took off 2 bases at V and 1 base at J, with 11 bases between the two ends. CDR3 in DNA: TGTGCCTGGAGTACCGGACACCCGAACACTGAAGCTTTCTTT. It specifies CAWSTGHPNTEAFF.

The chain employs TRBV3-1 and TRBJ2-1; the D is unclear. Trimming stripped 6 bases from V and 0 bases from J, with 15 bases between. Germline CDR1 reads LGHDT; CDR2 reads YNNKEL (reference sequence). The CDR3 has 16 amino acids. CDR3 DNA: TGTGCCAGCAGTCCCGAACTAACCGTCTCCTACAATGAGCAGTTCTTC. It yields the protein CASSPELTVSYNEQFF.

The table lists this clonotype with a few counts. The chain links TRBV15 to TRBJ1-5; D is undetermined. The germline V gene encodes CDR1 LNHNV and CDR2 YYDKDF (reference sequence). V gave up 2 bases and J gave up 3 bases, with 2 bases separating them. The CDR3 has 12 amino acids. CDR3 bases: TGTGCCACCAGCAGAATCAATCAGCCCCAGCATTTT. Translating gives CATSRINQPQHF.

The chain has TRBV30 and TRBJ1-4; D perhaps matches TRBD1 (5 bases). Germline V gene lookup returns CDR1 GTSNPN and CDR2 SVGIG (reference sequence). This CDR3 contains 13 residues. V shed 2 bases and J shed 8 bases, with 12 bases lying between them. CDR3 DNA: TGTGCCTGGAGTCCCCTGGAGGGGGAAAAACTGTTTTTT. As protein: CAWSPLEGEKLFF.

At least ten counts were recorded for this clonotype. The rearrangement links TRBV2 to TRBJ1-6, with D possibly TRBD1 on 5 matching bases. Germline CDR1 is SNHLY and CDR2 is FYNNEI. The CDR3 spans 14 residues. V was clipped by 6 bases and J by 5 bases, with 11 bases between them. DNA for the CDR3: TGTGCCAGCAGCCAGGGTTCGAATAATTCACCCCTCCACTTT. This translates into CASSQGSNNSPLHF.

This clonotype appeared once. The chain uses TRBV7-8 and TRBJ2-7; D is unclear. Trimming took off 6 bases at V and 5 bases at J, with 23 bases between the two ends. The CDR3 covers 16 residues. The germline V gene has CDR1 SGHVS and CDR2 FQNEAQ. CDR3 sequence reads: CASSRSLAHLGDEQYF. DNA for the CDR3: TGTGCCAGCAGTCGCTCCTTGGCGCACCTTGGGGACGAGCAGTACTTC.

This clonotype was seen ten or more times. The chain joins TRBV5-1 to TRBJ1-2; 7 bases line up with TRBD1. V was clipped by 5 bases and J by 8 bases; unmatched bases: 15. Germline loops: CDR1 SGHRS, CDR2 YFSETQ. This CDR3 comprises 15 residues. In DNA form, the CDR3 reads TGCGCCAGCAGATTACCTAAAGCAACAGGGGACGGCTACACCTTC. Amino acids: CASRLPKATGDGYTF.

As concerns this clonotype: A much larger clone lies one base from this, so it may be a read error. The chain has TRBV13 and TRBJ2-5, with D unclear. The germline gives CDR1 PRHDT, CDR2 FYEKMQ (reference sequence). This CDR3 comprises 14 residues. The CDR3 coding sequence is TGTGCCAGCAGCCCGAATCCCCACCAAGAGACCCAGCACTTC. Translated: CASSPNPHQETQHF.

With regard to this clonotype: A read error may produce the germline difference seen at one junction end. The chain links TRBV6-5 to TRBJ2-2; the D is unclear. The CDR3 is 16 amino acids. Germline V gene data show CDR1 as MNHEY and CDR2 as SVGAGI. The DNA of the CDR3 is TGTGCCAGCGGTTACGCAAGGCCCGTTAACACCGGGGAGCTGTTTTTT. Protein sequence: CASGYARPVNTGELFF.

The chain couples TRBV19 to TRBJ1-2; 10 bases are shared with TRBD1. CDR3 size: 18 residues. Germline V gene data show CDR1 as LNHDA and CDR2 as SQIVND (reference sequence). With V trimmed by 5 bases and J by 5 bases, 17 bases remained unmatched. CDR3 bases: TGTGCCAGTAGTCCCCTCCAGCCGGGACAGGGGACAGGGTATGGCTACACCTTC. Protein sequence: CASSPLQPGQGTGYGYTF.

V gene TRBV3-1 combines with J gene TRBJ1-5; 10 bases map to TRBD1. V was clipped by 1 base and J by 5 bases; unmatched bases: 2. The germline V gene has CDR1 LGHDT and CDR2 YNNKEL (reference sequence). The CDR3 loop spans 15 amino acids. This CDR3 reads CASSQGQGADQPQHF. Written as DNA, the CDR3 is TGTGCCAGCAGCCAAGGACAGGGGGCTGATCAGCCCCAGCATTTT.

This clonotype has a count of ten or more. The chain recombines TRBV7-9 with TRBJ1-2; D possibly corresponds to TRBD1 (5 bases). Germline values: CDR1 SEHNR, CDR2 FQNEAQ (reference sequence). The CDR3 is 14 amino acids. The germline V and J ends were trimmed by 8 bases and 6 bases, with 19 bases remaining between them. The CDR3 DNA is TGTGCCAGCGATATCTTGGGGGGTGGTCATGGCTACACCTTC. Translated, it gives CASDILGGGHGYTF.

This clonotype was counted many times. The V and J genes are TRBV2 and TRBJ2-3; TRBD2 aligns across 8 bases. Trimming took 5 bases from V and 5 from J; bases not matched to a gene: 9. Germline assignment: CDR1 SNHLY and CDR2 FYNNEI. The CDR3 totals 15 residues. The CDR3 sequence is CASSYWREVGDTQYF. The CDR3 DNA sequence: TGTGCCAGCAGTTATTGGCGGGAGGTGGGAGATACGCAGTATTTT.

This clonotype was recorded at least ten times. DNA for the CDR3: TGTGCCAGCAATGGACAGGTTAGGCCCTACGAGCAGTACTTC. Its protein product is CASNGQVRPYEQYF. This chain links TRBV28 with TRBJ2-7, with 7 bases fitting TRBD1. Trimming took 7 bases from V and 2 from J; bases not matched to a gene: 8. In germline, CDR1 is MDHEN, CDR2 SYDVKM. CDR3 size: 14 residues.